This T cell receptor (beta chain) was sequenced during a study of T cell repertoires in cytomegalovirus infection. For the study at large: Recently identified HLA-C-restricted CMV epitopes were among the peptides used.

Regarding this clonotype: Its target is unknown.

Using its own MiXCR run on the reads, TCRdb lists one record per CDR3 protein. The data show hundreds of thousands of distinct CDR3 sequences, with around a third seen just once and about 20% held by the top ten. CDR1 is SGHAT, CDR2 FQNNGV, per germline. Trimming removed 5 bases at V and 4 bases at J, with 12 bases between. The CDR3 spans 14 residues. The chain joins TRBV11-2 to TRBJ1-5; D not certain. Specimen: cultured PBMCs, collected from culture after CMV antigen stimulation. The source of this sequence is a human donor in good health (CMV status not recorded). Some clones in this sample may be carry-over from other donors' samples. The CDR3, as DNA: TGTGCCAGCAGCCTGACGTACGGGAATCAGCCCCAGCATTTT. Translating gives CASSLTYGNQPQHF.